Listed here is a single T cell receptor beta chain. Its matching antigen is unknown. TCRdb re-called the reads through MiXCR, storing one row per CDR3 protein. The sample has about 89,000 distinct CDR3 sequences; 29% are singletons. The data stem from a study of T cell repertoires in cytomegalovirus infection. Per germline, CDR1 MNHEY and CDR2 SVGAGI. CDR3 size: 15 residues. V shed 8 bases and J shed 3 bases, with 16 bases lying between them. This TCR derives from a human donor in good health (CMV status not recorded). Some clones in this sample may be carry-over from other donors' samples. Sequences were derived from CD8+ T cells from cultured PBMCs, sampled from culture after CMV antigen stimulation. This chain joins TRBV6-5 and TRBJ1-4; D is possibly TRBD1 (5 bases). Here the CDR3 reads CASGPRDGANEKLFF. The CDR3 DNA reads TGTGCCAGCGGTCCCCGGGACGGAGCTAATGAAAAACTGTTTTTT.